The sequence of this T cell receptor (beta chain) was determined in a study of TIL therapy for anti-PD-1-resistant metastatic lung cancer. Study at large: Patients then received nivolumab; progressors got lymphodepletion, TIL and IL-2. Patients had a median age of about 55 years (range about 38-85). Tumors carried a median about 1.6 non-synonymous mutations per megabase.

Time point specified: pre-treatment sample, taken before nivolumab and TIL therapy. Germline CDR1 MNHEY, CDR2 SVGEGT. V was clipped by 0 bases and J by 9 bases; unmatched bases: 8. The CDR3 consists of 15 residues. The libraries were made with immunoSEQ v3. Sequencing depth was some 2 million read pairs for survey level, about 5-6 million for deep. Here immunoSEQ multiplex PCR was the method, and the copy in TCRdb shows in-frame clones only, minus some. Of more than 50,000 clones in the sample, 87% were seen once. Sequencing was performed on blood, taken at baseline. The sequence was obtained from a person aged 25-80 years with non-small cell lung cancer. The chain links TRBV6-2 or TRBV6-3 to TRBJ2-1, with TRBD2 matching over 7 bases. The CDR3 region is CASSYSSASGREQFF. The CDR3 DNA reads as TGTGCCAGCAGTTACTCGAGTGCTAGCGGCCGTGAGCAGTTCTTC.